This paragraph reports one T cell receptor (beta chain). As processed by the authors: The assay estimated nucleated cells by amplifying reference gene primers. The repertoire was sequenced with immunoSEQ multiplex PCR; TCRdb's copy has only in-frame clones and lacks some. The V and J calls and clone size were taken over from that table, and D and trimming were inferred from the DNA. In the table there are fewer than 150,000 clones, 60% to 85% of which are singletons. The junction had 11 bases not matched to a gene; V was cut back by 8 bases and J by 10 bases. CDR1 is WSHSY, CDR2 SAAADI, per germline. The CDR3 runs 13 residues. This sample stems from a study of blood T cell repertoires in COVID-19. Across the whole study: There were acute and convalescent COVID-19 samples, and they came from the United States, Italy and Spain.

This TCR derives from a man older than 75 with acute or convalescent COVID-19. The gene calls are TRBV10-2 and TRBJ1-1; 9 bases fit TRBD1. The source material was peripheral blood. The chain's CDR3 is CASGGGQGSSAFF. The CDR3 coding sequence is TGCGCCAGCGGGGGGGGACAGGGTTCGTCAGCTTTCTTT.